This is a list of T cell receptor beta chains from one sample in a study of molecular identifiers for immune sequencing clone quantification. TCRdb itself ran the PCR reads through MiXCR, one entry per CDR3 protein. The table shows about 510,000 distinct CDR3 sequences, with roughly a fifth occurring only once. Input material: naive CD8+ T cells from blood, with Jurkat cell RNA spiked in. All receptors come from a human donor in good health. Some libraries in this study had Jurkat cell RNA spiked in. Both conserved end residues are trimmed from each CDR3. Each record gives: clone size, V gene, CDR3 protein. Rows give clone size only sometimes, using once, few, many, or a class for an expanded clone.

>many|TRBV12-3/TRBV12-4
ASGQGNQPQH
>many|TRBV4-1
ASSQGPLTYEQY
>many|TRBV7-9
ASSDKQGPKQF
>NA|TRBV6-2/TRBV6-3
ASSYSQGGLTDTQY
>few|TRBV2
ASSLAPPSYNEQF
>many|TRBV5-1
ASSTTRGDTEAF
>many|TRBV4-3
ASHPGGVRATNEKLF
>many|TRBV6-2/TRBV6-3
ASSYPGGYTDTQY
>many|TRBV6-5
ASSYGTGDYEQY
>NA|TRBV20-1
SARPPYRSGGIYNEQF
>few|TRBV19
ASSMGANTEAF
>many|TRBV2
ASSERGTIDNSPLH
>few|TRBV6-6
ASSYLGGAYEQY
>few|TRBV10-2
ATAGQENGYT
>NA|TRBV16
ASSRRDYRTQY
>few|TRBV28
ASSLLGGKEQY
>once|TRBV3-1
ASTRGRTDHPSNYGYT
>many|TRBV6-5
ASSYGLEMAGRTDTQY
>few|TRBV29-1
SGLGGGSTEAF
>many|TRBV7-2
ASSPWTGPSSGNTIY
>many|TRBV5-6
ASSLAASGSYYEQY
>NA|TRBV4-2
ASSLSPSGTGAYEQY
>few|TRBV4-3
ASSQDLNYEQY
>NA|TRBV19
ASTTAPGANVLT
>few|TRBV7-9
ASSSTAVPIPFSGNTIY
>few|TRBV5-6
ASSLWPATIGEQF
>NA|TRBV6-5
ASIGGAGTEAF
>many|TRBV19
ASSPTGMYEQY